A single sample gave rise to the 27 T cell receptor beta chains below, sequenced in a study of cytomegalovirus exposure and HLA in healthy donors. PCR used 60 Vbeta primers and 13 Jbeta primers. Assay used: immunoSEQ multiplex PCR; TCRdb lists only in-frame clones, some missing. The table shows 150,000 to 180,000 clones, with under 85% occurring only once. The sample comprised PBMCs. The receptor source for this set is a young man in good health and CMV-seronegative.

The chain carries TRBV29-1 and TRBJ1-1; no firm D call. The CDR3 consists of 12 residues. V was clipped by 5 bases and J by 3 bases, with 10 bases between them. CDR1 and CDR2 (germline): SQVTM, ANQGSEA. Written as DNA, the CDR3 is TGCAGCGTTTCGCCCCGGGACACTGAAGCTTTCTTT. Its translation is CSVSPRDTEAFF.

The table lists this clone with a count of one. The chain has TRBV2 and TRBJ2-7, with a possible D match to TRBD1 (7 bases). The CDR3 is 14 amino acids. Trimming shortened V by 8 bases and J by 2 bases, and 16 bases separated the two germline ends. Germline V lookup: CDR1 SNHLY, CDR2 FYNNEI. The CDR3: CASRETGLAYEQYF. CDR3 nucleotides: TGTGCCAGCCGGGAGACAGGGTTAGCCTACGAGCAGTACTTC.

V is TRBV2 and J is TRBJ1-1; unclear D gene. Trimming left V 3 bases short and J 3 bases short, with 11 bases between. The CDR3 runs to 14 residues. Looked up from germline, CDR1 is SNHLY and CDR2 is FYNNEI. CDR3 loop: CASSDTIGDTEAFF. CDR3 DNA: TGTGCCAGCAGTGATACGATCGGGGACACTGAAGCTTTCTTT.

This sequence joins TRBV19 and TRBJ2-7, with TRBD2 matching 12 bases. The CDR3 runs to 14 residues. Germline CDR1 and CDR2: LNHDA and SQIVND (reference sequence). V gave up 3 bases and J gave up 5 bases; unmatched junction bases: 2. CDR3 nucleotide sequence: TGTGCCAGTAGTATTGGACTAGCGGGACACGAGCAGTACTTC. This sequence encodes CASSIGLAGHEQYF.

This clone was counted only a few times. This sequence joins TRBV30 and TRBJ1-5; 7 bases map to TRBD1. J gave up 4 bases and V 4 bases, and 4 bases lay outside the gene matches. Germline V gives CDR1 GTSNPN, CDR2 SVGIG (reference sequence). The CDR3 length is 13 residues. The CDR3 region has the DNA TGTGCCTGGACATACAGGGGAAATCAGCCCCAGCATTTT. Its translation is CAWTYRGNQPQHF. Filled out from reference TRBV30 and TRBJ1-5, the complete variable domain reads SQTIHQWPATLVQPVGSPLSLECTVEGTSNPNLYWYRQAAGRGLQLLFYSVGIGQISSEVPQNLSASRPQDRQFILSSKKLLLSDSGFYLCAWTYRGNQPQHFGDGTRLSIL.

CDR3 protein: CASSLLDWVNTEAFF. In DNA form, the CDR3 reads TGTGCCAGCAGTCTCCTGGACTGGGTGAACACTGAAGCTTTCTTT. J is TRBJ1-1 and V is TRBV28; D is undetermined. CDR1 is MDHEN, CDR2 SYDVKM, per germline. The germline V and J ends were trimmed by 5 bases and 0 bases, with 13 bases remaining between them. CDR3 length: 15 residues.

This clone was found a few times. The V and J genes are TRBV4-2 and TRBJ1-4; 8 nucleotides match TRBD1. Trimming at V came to 5 bases and at J to 2 bases, leaving 13 bases not matched to a gene. Germline loops: CDR1 LGHNA, CDR2 YNFKEQ. The CDR3 runs 18 residues. CDR3 region: CASSKGGGRGRTNEKLFF. CDR3 sequence (DNA): TGTGCCAGCAGCAAAGGAGGGGGCAGGGGGCGGACTAATGAAAAACTGTTTTTT.

This clone was seen a few times. The rearrangement joins TRBV28 to TRBJ1-6; possibly TRBD1 for D (6 bases). Germline-derived CDR1 and CDR2 are MDHEN and SYDVKM. V lost 6 bases to trimming and J lost 7 bases, with 13 bases between them. This CDR3 contains 14 residues. CDR3 coding DNA: TGTGCCAGCAGAATAGGCGGACAGAATTCACCCCTCCACTTT. It translates to CASRIGGQNSPLHF.

The chain employs TRBV2 and TRBJ2-2; 9 positions agree with TRBD1. Germline CDR1 is SNHLY and CDR2 is FYNNEI. This CDR3 contains 15 residues. V lost 6 bases, J lost 4 bases, and 6 bases stayed unmatched. Written as DNA, the CDR3 is TGTGCCAGCAGACCCGGACAGGGGAGCACCGGGGAGCTGTTTTTT. This gives the protein CASRPGQGSTGELFF.

This clone was observed once. The V call is TRBV5-1, the J call TRBJ1-6; D not resolved. In germline, CDR1 is SGHRS, CDR2 YFSETQ. With 3 bases removed from V and 5 bases from J, the gap between germline ends came to 9 bases. The CDR3 consists of 14 residues. CDR3 loop: CASSSGVNNSPLHF. The CDR3 DNA follows: TGCGCCAGCAGCTCCGGAGTGAATAATTCACCCCTCCACTTT.

The chain has TRBV7-3 and TRBJ2-2, with D perhaps matching TRBD2 (5 bases). Trimming shortened V by 5 bases and J by 6 bases, and 7 bases separated the two germline ends. From germline, CDR1 is SGHTA and CDR2 FQGTGA. The CDR3 loop spans 12 amino acids. CDR3 sequence (DNA): TGTGCCAGCAGCCTAGCCCCCGGGGAGCTGTTTTTT. Its protein is CASSLAPGELFF.

The chain employs TRBV28 and TRBJ1-5; tentative D call: TRBD1 (5 bases). Trimming took 4 bases from V and 3 from J, leaving 13 bases between them. CDR1 MDHEN and CDR2 SYDVKM come from the germline V gene. The CDR3 is made up of 15 amino acids. CDR3 amino acids: CASSYPAGNNQPQHF. CDR3 nucleotide sequence: TGTGCCAGCAGTTACCCCGCAGGGAACAATCAGCCCCAGCATTTT.

This chain links TRBV27 with TRBJ2-7, with 8 bases fitting TRBD1. Germline lookup yields CDR1 MNHEY and CDR2 SMNVEV (reference sequence). Unmatched junction bases numbered 7, after V lost 5 bases and J lost 4 bases. The CDR3 has 14 residues. In DNA form, the CDR3 reads TGTGCCAGCAGTCCCTACAGGGGGTTATACGAGCAGTACTTC. As protein: CASSPYRGLYEQYF.

This clone showed up just once. The rearrangement joins TRBV10-1 to TRBJ2-4; perhaps TRBD2 as D (6 bases). The V and J ends lost 3 bases and 3 bases respectively, with 6 bases between them. This CDR3 is 13 amino acids long. Germline V CDR1 and CDR2: WNHNN, SYGVQD (reference sequence). The CDR3 nucleotides are TGCGCCAGCAGTGACGGGGGCAAAAACATTCAGTACTTC. It yields the protein CASSDGGKNIQYF.

This clone was counted a few times. The gene calls are TRBV4-3 and TRBJ2-5; D may be TRBD2 (6 bases). The CDR3 is 14 amino acids. CDR1 LGHNA and CDR2 YSLEER come from the germline V gene. Trimming cost V 4 bases and J 5 bases, with 14 bases left between them. The DNA of the CDR3 is TGCGCCAGCAGCCCATCCGGGGGTGTGGAGACCCAGTACTTC. This sequence encodes CASSPSGGVETQYF.

This clone has only one observation. One end of the junction is discordant with germline, which a read error may explain. The chain has TRBV5-1 and TRBJ1-5, with 10 bases identical to TRBD1. The CDR3 consists of 18 residues. Germline CDR1 SGHRS, CDR2 YFSETQ. CDR3 sequence: CVSSLSPLDRGSNQPQHF. The CDR3 DNA reads as TGCGTCAGCAGCTTATCCCCCCTGGACAGGGGGAGCAATCAGCCCCAGCATTTT.

The J gene is TRBJ1-6, the V gene TRBV7-6, with 7 bases lining up with TRBD1. Germline assignment: CDR1 SGHVS and CDR2 FNYEAQ. The CDR3 spans 15 residues. The trim removed 1 base at V and 7 bases at J, leaving 4 bases unmatched. CDR3 sequence reads: CASSLDRGVNSPLHF. The CDR3 bases are TGTGCCAGCAGCTTAGACAGGGGTGTCAATTCACCCCTCCACTTT.

This clone turned up a few times. The rearrangement links TRBV5-1 to TRBJ1-1, with D maybe TRBD1 (6 bases). The CDR3 covers 14 residues. Germline CDR1 and CDR2: SGHRS and YFSETQ. V gave up 4 bases and J gave up 4 bases, with 14 bases separating them. This CDR3 reads CASSKQGLSTEAFF. The DNA of the CDR3 is TGCGCCAGCAGCAAACAGGGCCTAAGCACTGAAGCTTTCTTT.

This chain uses TRBV10-2 with TRBJ2-5; D might be TRBD2 (6 bases). This CDR3 is built from 13 residues. CDR1 and CDR2 (germline): WSHSY, SAAADI. V was clipped by 7 bases and J by 4 bases, with 13 bases between them. CDR3 DNA sequence: TGCGCCAGCACTAGCGCCTTCTTAGAGACCCAGTACTTC. The encoded protein is CASTSAFLETQYF.

This rearrangement joins TRBV19 to TRBJ1-2; no firm D call. CDR1 and CDR2 (germline): LNHDA, SQIVND (reference sequence). The CDR3 extends over 15 amino acids. V lost 1 base to trimming and J lost 2 bases, with 11 bases between them. The CDR3 DNA reads as TGTGCCAGTAGTATAGGCCCAGATACCAACTATGGCTACACCTTC. This sequence encodes CASSIGPDTNYGYTF.

In its sample, this clone was seen a few times. The V gene is TRBV11-3, the J gene TRBJ2-1; the match to TRBD1 covers 8 bases. The germline CDR1 and CDR2 sequences are SGHNT and YENEEA. This CDR3 contains 15 residues. V lost 4 bases and J lost 7; bases outside the gene matches: 9. CDR3: CASSSRDRLINEQFF. For the CDR3, the DNA is TGTGCCAGCAGCTCCCGGGACAGGCTTATTAATGAGCAGTTCTTC.

This clone showed up just a few times. The V and J genes are TRBV5-1 and TRBJ1-1, with 8 bases lining up with TRBD1. V shed 0 bases, J shed 0 bases, and the junction held 4 bases outside the gene matches. Per germline, CDR1 SGHRS and CDR2 YFSETQ. The CDR3 sequence is 16 residues long. As DNA, the CDR3 is TGCGCCAGCAGCTTGGCCAGGGGGCGGATGAACACTGAAGCTTTCTTT. It is translated as CASSLARGRMNTEAFF.

The chain has TRBV28 and TRBJ1-6; 7 nucleotides agree with TRBD1. The V segment lost 4 bases and the J segment 7 bases; nucleotides outside the gene matches: 10. This CDR3 contains 16 residues. CDR1 and CDR2 from the germline V gene are MDHEN and SYDVKM. CDR3 nucleotide sequence: TGTGCCAGCAGTTCTCCCTCCGGGACAGTGAATTCACCCCTCCACTTT. Protein product: CASSSPSGTVNSPLHF.

This clone was seen a single time. This chain links TRBV19 with TRBJ2-3, with a possible D match to TRBD1 (5 bases). The CDR3 runs to 17 residues. The V end lost 3 bases, the J end lost 0 bases, and 16 bases lay between the germline ends. From germline, CDR1 is LNHDA and CDR2 SQIVND (reference sequence). The CDR3 sequence is CASSIPGQGASTDTQYF. DNA of the CDR3: TGTGCCAGTAGTATTCCCGGTCAGGGTGCTAGCACAGATACGCAGTATTTT.

This chain uses TRBV9 with TRBJ2-3; the match to TRBD1 covers 9 bases. The CDR3 has 15 residues. V lost 4 bases and J lost 3; bases outside the gene matches: 6. CDR1 is SGDLS, CDR2 YYNGEE, per germline. CDR3: CASSSAGQGTDTQYF. The CDR3 DNA reads as TGTGCCAGCAGCTCTGCCGGACAGGGGACAGATACGCAGTATTTT.

In its sample, this clone was seen a few times. The genes are TRBV11-2 and TRBJ2-3; 7 bases line up with TRBD2. From germline, CDR1 is SGHAT and CDR2 FQNNGV. This CDR3 is built from 15 residues. The V segment lost 6 bases and the J segment 2 bases; nucleotides outside the gene matches: 8. As DNA, the CDR3 is TGTGCCAGCAGGGAAGCGGGGATCAACACAGATACGCAGTATTTT. It encodes CASREAGINTDTQYF.

The chain employs TRBV11-2 and TRBJ1-1, with a tentative D call TRBD1 (6 bases). Trimming cost V 5 bases and J 1 base, with 20 bases left between them. The CDR3 covers 17 residues. Per germline, CDR1 SGHAT and CDR2 FQNNGV. In nucleotides, the CDR3 is TGTGCCAGCAGCACCCGGAGGGTAGGGGGGGCGAACACTGAAGCTTTCTTT. Amino acids: CASSTRRVGGANTEAFF.